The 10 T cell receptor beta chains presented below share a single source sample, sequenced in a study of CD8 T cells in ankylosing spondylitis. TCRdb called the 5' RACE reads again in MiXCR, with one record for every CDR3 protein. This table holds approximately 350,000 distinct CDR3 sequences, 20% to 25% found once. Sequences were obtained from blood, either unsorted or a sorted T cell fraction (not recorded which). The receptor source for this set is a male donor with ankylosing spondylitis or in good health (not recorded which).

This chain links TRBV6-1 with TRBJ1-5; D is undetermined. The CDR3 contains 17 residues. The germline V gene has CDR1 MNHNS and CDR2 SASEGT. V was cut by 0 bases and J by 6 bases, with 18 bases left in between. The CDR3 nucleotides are TGTGCCAGCAGTGAAGCGCGAGGAGGAGGGTTCGGTCAGCCCCAGCATTTT. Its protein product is CASSEARGGGFGQPQHF.

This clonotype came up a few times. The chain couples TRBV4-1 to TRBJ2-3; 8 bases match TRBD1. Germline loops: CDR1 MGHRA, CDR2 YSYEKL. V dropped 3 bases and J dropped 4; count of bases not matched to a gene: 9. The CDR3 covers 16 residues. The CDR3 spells CASSQEQGVRADTQYF. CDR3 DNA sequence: TGCGCCAGCAGCCAGGAACAGGGGGTAAGGGCAGATACGCAGTATTTT.

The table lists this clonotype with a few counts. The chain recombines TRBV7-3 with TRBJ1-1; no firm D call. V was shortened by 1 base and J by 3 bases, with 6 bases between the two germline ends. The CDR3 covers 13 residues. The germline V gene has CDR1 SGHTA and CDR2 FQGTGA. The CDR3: CASSLNQDTEAFF. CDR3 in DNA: TGTGCCAGCAGCTTAAACCAGGACACTGAAGCTTTCTTT.

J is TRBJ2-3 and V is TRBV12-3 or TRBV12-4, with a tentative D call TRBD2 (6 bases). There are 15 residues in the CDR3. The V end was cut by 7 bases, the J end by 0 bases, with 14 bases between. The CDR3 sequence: CASIHSGLSTDTQYF. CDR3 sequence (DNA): TGTGCCAGCATCCACTCGGGACTGAGCACAGATACGCAGTATTTT.

CDR3 coding DNA: TGTGCCAGCAGCCCGAGCGGGACAGGGGGTACCGGGGAGCTGTTTTTT. This translates into CASSPSGTGGTGELFF. This chain links TRBV7-9 with TRBJ2-2, with 11 bases fitting TRBD1. V trimming: 5 bases; J trimming: 5 bases; junction bases outside the gene matches: 7. The germline V gene has CDR1 SEHNR and CDR2 FQNEAQ (reference sequence). The CDR3 extends over 16 amino acids.

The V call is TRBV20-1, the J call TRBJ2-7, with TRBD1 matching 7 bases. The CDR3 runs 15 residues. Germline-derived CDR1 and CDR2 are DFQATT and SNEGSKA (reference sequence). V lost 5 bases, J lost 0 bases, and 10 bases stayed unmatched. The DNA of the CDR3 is TGCAGTGCTTTCTCCGGGACAGTTTCCTCCTACGAGCAGTACTTC. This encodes CSAFSGTVSSYEQYF.

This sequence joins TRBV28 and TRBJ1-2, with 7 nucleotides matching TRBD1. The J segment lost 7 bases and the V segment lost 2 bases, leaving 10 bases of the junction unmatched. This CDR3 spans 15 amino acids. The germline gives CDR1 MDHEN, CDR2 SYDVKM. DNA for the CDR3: TGTGCCAGCAGTTTAGGGTACAGGGGAACTTCTGGCTACACCTTC. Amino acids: CASSLGYRGTSGYTF.

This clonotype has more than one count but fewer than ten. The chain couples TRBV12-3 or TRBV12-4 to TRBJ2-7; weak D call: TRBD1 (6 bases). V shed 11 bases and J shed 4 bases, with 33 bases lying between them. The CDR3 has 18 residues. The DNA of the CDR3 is TGTGCCTTCAGTTCCCTACAGGGTGGGCTTTCCATGCCGTACGAGCAGTACTTC. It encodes CAFSSLQGGLSMPYEQYF.

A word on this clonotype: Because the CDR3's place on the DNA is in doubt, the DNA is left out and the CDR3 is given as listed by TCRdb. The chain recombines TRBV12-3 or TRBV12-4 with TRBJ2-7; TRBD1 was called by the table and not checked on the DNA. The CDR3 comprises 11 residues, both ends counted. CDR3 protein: CASSFGTGSYF.

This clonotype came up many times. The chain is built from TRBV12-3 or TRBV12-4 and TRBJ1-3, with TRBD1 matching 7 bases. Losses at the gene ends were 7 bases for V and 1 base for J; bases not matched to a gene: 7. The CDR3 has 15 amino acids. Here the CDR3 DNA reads TGTGCCAGCATGGGGGACAGATCTTCTGGAAACACCATATATTTT. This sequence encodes CASMGDRSSGNTIYF.